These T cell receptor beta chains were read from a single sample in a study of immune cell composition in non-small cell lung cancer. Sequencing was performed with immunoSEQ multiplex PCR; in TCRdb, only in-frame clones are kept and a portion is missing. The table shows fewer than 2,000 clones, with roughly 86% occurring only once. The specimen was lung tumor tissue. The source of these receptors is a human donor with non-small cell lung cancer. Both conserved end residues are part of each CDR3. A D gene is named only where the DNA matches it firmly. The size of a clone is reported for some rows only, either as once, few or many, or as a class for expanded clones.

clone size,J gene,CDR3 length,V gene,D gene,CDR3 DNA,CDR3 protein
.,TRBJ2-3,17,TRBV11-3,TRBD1,TGTGCCAGCAGCTCATACCCGGGACAGGGAAGGACAGATACGCAGTATTTT,CASSSYPGQGRTDTQYF
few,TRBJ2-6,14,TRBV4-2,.,TGTGCCAGCAGCCTCGAGACTGGGGCCAACGTCCTGACTTTC,CASSLETGANVLTF
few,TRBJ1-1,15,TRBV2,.,TGTGCCAGCAGCATACCGGGATACCAAAACACTGAAGCTTTCTTT,CASSIPGYQNTEAFF
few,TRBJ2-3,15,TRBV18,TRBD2,TGTGCCAGCTCACCACGGGGAGGGCCCACAGATACGCAGTATTTT,CASSPRGGPTDTQYF
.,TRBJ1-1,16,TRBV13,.,TGTGCCAGCAGCCGTACGAGGGCCCTTGGGAACACTGAAGCTTTCTTT,CASSRTRALGNTEAFF
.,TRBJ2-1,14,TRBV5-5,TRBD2,TGTGCCAGCAGCTTTAGCGGGAGGGGGTATGAGCAGTTCTTC,CASSFSGRGYEQFF
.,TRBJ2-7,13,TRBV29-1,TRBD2,TGCAGCGTTGAGGGACTAGCGGGAGACGAGCAGTACTTC,CSVEGLAGDEQYF
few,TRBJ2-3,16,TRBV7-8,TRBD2,TGTGCCAGCAGCTTACCCCTAGCGGGAGGGACAGATACGCAGTATTTT,CASSLPLAGGTDTQYF
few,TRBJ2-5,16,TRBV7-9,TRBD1,TGTGCCAGCAGCTTAGCGGGACAGACACTTCAAGAGACCCAGTACTTC,CASSLAGQTLQETQYF
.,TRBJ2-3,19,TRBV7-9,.,TGTGCCAGCAGCTCCGTAGGAGGTCAGGGGGGTTCCACGGTAGATACGCAGTATTTT,CASSSVGGQGGSTVDTQYF
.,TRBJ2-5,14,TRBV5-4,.,TGTGCCAGCAGCCCGACCGGACAGCAAGAGACCCAGTACTTC,CASSPTGQQETQYF
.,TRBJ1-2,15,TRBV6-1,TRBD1,TGTGCCAGCAGTGCCCGACAGGGTATAAACTATGGCTACACCTTC,CASSARQGINYGYTF
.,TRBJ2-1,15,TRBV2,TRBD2,TGTGCCAGCGTCACGACTAGCGGGAGTGTGAATGAGCAGTTCTTC,CASVTTSGSVNEQFF
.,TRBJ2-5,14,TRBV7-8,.,TGTGCCAGCAGCTTACGACAGATCCAAGAGACCCAGTACTTC,CASSLRQIQETQYF
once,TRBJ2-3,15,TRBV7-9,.,TGTGCCAGCAGCTTCGGCGACTCTAGCACAGATACGCAGTATTTT,CASSFGDSSTDTQYF
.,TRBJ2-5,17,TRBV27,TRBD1,TGTGCCAGCAGTAATACTGGGGGTCGGACAGGACAAGAGACCCAGTACTTC,CASSNTGGRTGQETQYF
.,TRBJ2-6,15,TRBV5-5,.,TGTGCCAGCAGCTTGGGGCTGTCCGGGGCCAACGTCCTGACTTTC,CASSLGLSGANVLTF
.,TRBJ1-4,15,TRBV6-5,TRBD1,TGTGCCAGCAGTTACTCCGACAGGGTACCCGAAAAACTGTTTTTT,CASSYSDRVPEKLFF
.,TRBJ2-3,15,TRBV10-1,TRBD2,TGCGCCAGCAGTTACGCAGCGGGAGACACAGATACGCAGTATTTT,CASSYAAGDTDTQYF
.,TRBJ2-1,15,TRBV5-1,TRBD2,TGCGCCAGCAGGTTAGCGGGAGGGCCTTGGGATGAGCAGTTCTTC,CASRLAGGPWDEQFF
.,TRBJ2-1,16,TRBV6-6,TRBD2,TGTGCCAGCAGTCCCTCCTTAGCGGGAGAGGGCAATGAGCAGTTCTTC,CASSPSLAGEGNEQFF
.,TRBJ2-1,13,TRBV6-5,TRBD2,TGTGCCAGCAGAAGACTAGCGGACAATGAGCAGTTCTTC,CASRRLADNEQFF
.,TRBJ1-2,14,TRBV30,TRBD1,TGTGCCTGGAAAACCGGGACAGGGGTGGGGGGCTACACCTTC,CAWKTGTGVGGYTF
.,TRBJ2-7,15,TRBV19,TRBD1,TGTGCCAGTAGTGCTGCCGGGACAGGGGCCTACGAGCAGTACTTC,CASSAAGTGAYEQYF
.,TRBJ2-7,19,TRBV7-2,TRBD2,TGTGCCAGCAGCACCCCCCGTGGGCTAGCGGGAGTGAGTGTTTACGAGCAGTACTTC,CASSTPRGLAGVSVYEQYF
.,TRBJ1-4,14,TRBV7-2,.,TGTGCCAGCCTTCCAGGGAGGGGTAATGAAAAACTGTTTTTT,CASLPGRGNEKLFF
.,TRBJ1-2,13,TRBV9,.,TGTGCCAGCAGCGTAGACAGAGACTATGGCTACACCTTC,CASSVDRDYGYTF
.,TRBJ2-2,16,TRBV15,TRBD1,TGTGCCACCAGCAGGGATTTTGGGACAGGGGCCGGGGAGCTGTTTTTT,CATSRDFGTGAGELFF